This TCR beta chain was found in a study of shared clonotypes between healthy human individuals. Study-wide background: Researchers assigned three CD4 naive, three CD4 memory, two CD8 naive and one CD8 memory plate to each donor. Study outcomes and limitations: Estimated richness was generally greater in naive than memory subsets. A handful of donors showed sharing of around 5.3% of naive CD4 clonotypes.

Sequencing was performed with immunoSEQ multiplex PCR; in TCRdb, only in-frame clones are kept and a portion is missing. Among more than 2 million clones, around 95% were seen once, and the ten largest hold less than 0.15%. Memory CD4+ cells were the fraction left after CD45RA+ naive selection. Per the germline V gene, CDR1 is WNHNN and CDR2 is SYGVQD (reference sequence). The CDR3 totals 13 residues. V lost 2 bases to trimming and J lost 2 bases, with 5 bases between them. Regarding this clone: Its antigen is as yet unknown.

The sequenced sample consisted of naive CD4+ T cells sorted from blood. Subset of the sample: CD45RA+ positively selected. V and J are TRBV10-1 and TRBJ2-3; D gene unclear. This TCR derives from a man younger than 30 in good health. The CDR3 region has the DNA TGCGCCAGCAGTGAGGATCTCACAGATACGCAGTATTTT. This codes for CASSEDLTDTQYF.